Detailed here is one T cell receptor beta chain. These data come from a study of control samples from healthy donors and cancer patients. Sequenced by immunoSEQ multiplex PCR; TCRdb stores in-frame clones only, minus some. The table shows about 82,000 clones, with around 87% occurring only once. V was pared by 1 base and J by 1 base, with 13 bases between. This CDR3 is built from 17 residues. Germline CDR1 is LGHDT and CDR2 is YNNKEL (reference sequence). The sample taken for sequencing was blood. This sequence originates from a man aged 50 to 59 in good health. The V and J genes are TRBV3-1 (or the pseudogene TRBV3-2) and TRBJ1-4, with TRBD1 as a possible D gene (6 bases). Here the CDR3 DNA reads TGTGCCAGCAGCCAAGTTAGGGGGAGCAAAACTAATGAAAAACTGTTTTTT. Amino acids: CASSQVRGSKTNEKLFF.